Each of the 20 T cell receptor beta chains below was sequenced from the same sample in a study of CD8 T cells in Susac syndrome. Random hexamers were used to reverse transcribe 0.5 to 1 ug of RNA. Via MiXCR, TCRdb re-called the immunoSEQ multiplex PCR reads, giving one row per CDR3 protein. Among about 140,000 distinct CDR3 sequences listed, about 95% were seen once. Sequenced sample: CD4+ T cells from PBMCs. These TCRs come from a human donor with multiple sclerosis.

The genes are TRBV20-1 and TRBJ1-5, with 7 bases matching TRBD1. This CDR3 has 14 residues. CDR1 and CDR2 (germline): DFQATT, SNEGSKA (reference sequence). V trimming: 4 bases; J trimming: 9 bases; junction bases outside the gene matches: 12. CDR3 residues: CSATARGTSSPQHF. CDR3 coding DNA: TGCAGTGCTACGGCCAGGGGGACTTCCTCGCCCCAGCATTTT.

The chain joins TRBV29-1 to TRBJ2-1; 9 positions match TRBD2. The V gene's germline CDR1 is SQVTM and CDR2 ANQGSEA. With V trimmed by 3 bases and J by 4 bases, 4 bases remained unmatched. This CDR3 contains 14 residues. This CDR3 is CSVDPSGVYNEQFF. The CDR3 nucleotides are TGCAGCGTTGACCCTAGCGGGGTATACAATGAGCAGTTCTTC.

The rearrangement uses TRBV24-1 and TRBJ2-2, with 10 bases matching TRBD2. Trimming took 4 bases from V and 6 from J; bases not matched to a gene: 4. This CDR3 has 15 amino acids. Germline values: CDR1 KGHDR, CDR2 SFDVKD. The CDR3 nucleotides read TGTGCCACCAGTGAGGAGAGCGGGGGGGCCGGGGAGCTGTTTTTT. Amino acids: CATSEESGGAGELFF.

This clonotype was seen just once. The chain employs TRBV13 and TRBJ1-2; possible D gene TRBD1, 5 bases. Trimming cost V 1 base and J 10 bases, with 16 bases left between them. Germline lookup yields CDR1 PRHDT and CDR2 FYEKMQ (reference sequence). The CDR3 contains 14 residues. DNA of the CDR3: TGTGCCAGCAGCTTAGCCGTATCCGCAGGGATCTACACCTTC. Translated: CASSLAVSAGIYTF.

The chain couples TRBV27 to TRBJ2-3; 7 bases are shared with TRBD2. Germline CDR1 and CDR2: MNHEY and SMNVEV (reference sequence). With 3 bases clipped from V and 3 bases from J, the junction kept 12 bases outside the gene matches. The CDR3 has 17 amino acids. CDR3 bases: TGTGCCAGCAGTTTTTGGGGCGGGAGAGCCCAAACAGATACGCAGTATTTT. Residues: CASSFWGGRAQTDTQYF.

The rearrangement uses TRBV20-1 and TRBJ2-7; TRBD1 matches 10 bases. The CDR3 length is 15 residues. The V gene's germline CDR1 is DFQATT and CDR2 SNEGSKA (reference sequence). With V trimmed by 1 base and J by 0 bases, 3 bases remained unmatched. The CDR3 DNA reads as TGCAGTGCTAGAGCGGGACAGGGGTCCTCCTACGAGCAGTACTTC. Residues: CSARAGQGSSYEQYF.

This chain uses TRBV27 with TRBJ1-2; D may be TRBD1 (6 bases). The CDR3 has 13 amino acids. The germline V gene has CDR1 MNHEY and CDR2 SMNVEV (reference sequence). With 5 bases removed from V and 8 bases from J, the gap between germline ends came to 15 bases. DNA of the CDR3: TGTGCCAGCAGTCCTAACAGGGTTAGAGGCTACACCTTC. The encoded protein is CASSPNRVRGYTF.

This clonotype has a single count. The rearrangement links TRBV2 to TRBJ1-2; TRBD1 matches 9 bases. CDR3 length: 13 residues. From germline, CDR1 is SNHLY and CDR2 FYNNEI. Unmatched junction bases numbered 5, after V lost 8 bases and J lost 4 bases. This CDR3 is CASLEDRGYGYTF. The CDR3 DNA sequence: TGTGCCAGCCTAGAGGACAGGGGCTATGGCTACACCTTC.

This chain links TRBV3-1 with TRBJ2-3; no definite D call. CDR3 size: 12 residues. Germline V lookup: CDR1 LGHDT, CDR2 YNNKEL (reference sequence). V was trimmed by 1 base and J by 4 bases, leaving 3 bases between them. In DNA form, the CDR3 reads TGTGCCAGCAGCCAAGCATCAGATACGCAGTATTTT. This codes for CASSQASDTQYF.

The chain uses TRBV7-2 and TRBJ1-2; D remains unclear. This CDR3 has 15 amino acids. Germline lookup yields CDR1 SGHTA and CDR2 FQGNSA. The V gene lost 1 base and the J gene lost 8 bases, with 17 bases spanning the gap. The CDR3 spells CASSLVSAGLGGYTF. For the CDR3, the DNA is TGTGCCAGCAGCTTAGTCTCAGCAGGACTGGGGGGCTACACCTTC.

The chain employs TRBV19 and TRBJ1-1; tentatively, D is TRBD1 (5 bases). V was cut by 5 bases and J by 3 bases, with 16 bases left in between. The CDR3 length is 15 residues. Per the germline V gene, CDR1 is LNHDA and CDR2 is SQIVND (reference sequence). The CDR3 is CASSSQMGRDTEAFF. CDR3 DNA sequence: TGTGCCAGTAGTTCCCAGATGGGGCGGGACACTGAAGCTTTCTTT.

The gene calls are TRBV15 and TRBJ1-2; weak D call: TRBD1 (6 bases). In germline, CDR1 is LNHNV, CDR2 YYDKDF (reference sequence). V lost 3 bases to trimming and J lost 6 bases, with 14 bases between them. This CDR3 is 14 amino acids long. CDR3 bases: TGTGCCACCAGCAGCTCCCCCACAGGGAATGGCTACACCTTC. It translates to CATSSSPTGNGYTF.

The chain joins TRBV3-1 to TRBJ1-3; TRBD1 might be the D (6 bases). From germline, CDR1 is LGHDT and CDR2 YNNKEL (reference sequence). Trimming stripped 4 bases from V and 0 bases from J, with 10 bases between. The CDR3 is 15 residues long. This CDR3 is CASSRRTASGNTIYF. The DNA of the CDR3 is TGTGCCAGCAGCCGGCGGACAGCCTCTGGAAACACCATATATTTT.

This chain connects TRBV27 to TRBJ2-2, with 11 bases that match TRBD1. Germline V gives CDR1 MNHEY, CDR2 SMNVEV (reference sequence). The CDR3 sequence is 15 residues long. V lost 6 bases to trimming and J lost 4 bases; unmatched junction nucleotides: 4. CDR3 loop: CASRLGTGGTGELFF. The CDR3 DNA sequence: TGTGCCAGCAGGTTAGGGACAGGGGGCACCGGGGAGCTGTTTTTT.

This clonotype was seen just once. This chain connects TRBV12-3 or TRBV12-4 to TRBJ1-1; D is unresolved. The V end was cut by 2 bases, the J end by 4 bases, with 8 bases between. The CDR3 sequence is 13 residues long. The CDR3 bases are TGTGCCAGCAGTTTACCCGGAGGCACTGAAGCTTTCTTT. Protein sequence: CASSLPGGTEAFF.

The genes are TRBV28 and TRBJ2-2; D is unclear. Germline loops: CDR1 MDHEN, CDR2 SYDVKM. The CDR3 spans 15 residues. Between the trimmed V and J ends, which lost 8 bases and 4 bases, there was a span of 17 bases. The CDR3 coding sequence is TGTGCCAGCGTTGGATTAGACAAAGCCACCGGGGAGCTGTTTTTT. Translated, it gives CASVGLDKATGELFF.

The rearrangement uses TRBV5-5 and TRBJ1-1; 7 nucleotides line up with TRBD1. The V segment lost 6 bases and the J segment 4 bases; nucleotides outside the gene matches: 15. Germline V gives CDR1 SGHKS, CDR2 YYEKEE (reference sequence). The CDR3 runs 16 residues. The CDR3 DNA is TGTGCCAGCAACCCTGGGCGAACAGGGGCGGGCACTGAAGCTTTCTTT. Protein sequence: CASNPGRTGAGTEAFF.

The chain links TRBV20-1 to TRBJ2-1, with 7 nucleotides matching TRBD2. The CDR3 has 16 residues. Germline CDR1 reads DFQATT; CDR2 reads SNEGSKA (reference sequence). V was pared by 3 bases and J by 4 bases, with 12 bases of the junction left unmatched. CDR3 region: CSASAVGAGVYNEQFF. The CDR3 nucleotides are TGCAGTGCTAGCGCCGTCGGCGCGGGAGTTTACAATGAGCAGTTCTTC.

The chain is built from TRBV28 and TRBJ2-5, with 8 bases matching TRBD2. Germline assignment: CDR1 MDHEN and CDR2 SYDVKM. The CDR3 covers 15 residues. The ends lost 6 bases at V and 5 bases at J; junction bases unmatched: 11. For the CDR3, the DNA is TGTGCCAGCAGCCACCCCGGACTAGCTGGGGAGACCCAGTACTTC. Translating gives CASSHPGLAGETQYF.

The chain carries TRBV29-1 and TRBJ2-5, with a weak D call TRBD2 (7 bases). V gave up 3 bases and J gave up 4 bases, with 12 bases separating them. Germline values: CDR1 SQVTM, CDR2 ANQGSEA. CDR3 length: 13 amino acids. CDR3 coding DNA: TGCAGCGTTGATGGCGGGGGCGGAGAGACCCAGTACTTC. Translation: CSVDGGGGETQYF.